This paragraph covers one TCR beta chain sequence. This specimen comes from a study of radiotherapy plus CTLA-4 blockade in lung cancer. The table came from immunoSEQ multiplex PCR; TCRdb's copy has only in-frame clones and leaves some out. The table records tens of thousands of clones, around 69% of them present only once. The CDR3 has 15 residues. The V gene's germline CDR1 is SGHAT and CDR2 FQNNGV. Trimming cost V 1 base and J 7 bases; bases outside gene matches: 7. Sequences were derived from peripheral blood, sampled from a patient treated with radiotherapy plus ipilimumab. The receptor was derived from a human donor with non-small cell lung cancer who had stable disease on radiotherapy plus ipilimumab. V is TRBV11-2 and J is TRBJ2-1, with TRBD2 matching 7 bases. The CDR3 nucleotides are TGTGCCAGCAGCTTAGGGGGGGGTTCGGTTAATGAGCAGTTCTTC. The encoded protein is CASSLGGGSVNEQFF.